The T cell receptor (beta chain) under discussion was sequenced for a study of T cell repertoires in cytomegalovirus infection. Study information: CMV epitopes that were recently identified and HLA-C-restricted were used alongside well-studied HLA-B-restricted ones. Public TCR beta signatures indicated both CMV infection and matching HLA type.

A word on this clonotype: Its antigen is unidentified.

TCRdb itself ran the reads through MiXCR, one entry per CDR3 protein. The sample has about 20,000 distinct CDR3 sequences; over 40% are singletons. Whole-study results and caveats: The ex vivo response was dominated by HLA-C-restricted CMV-specific TCR beta clonotypes. Individuals carrying CMV plus the relevant HLA were identified by cumulative frequency of public TCR beta families.

The V and J ends lost 2 bases and 0 bases respectively, with 7 bases between them. Germline V CDR1 and CDR2: GTSNPN, SVGIG (reference sequence). The CDR3 has 13 residues. The chain links TRBV30 to TRBJ1-2; no reliable D call. Sequencing was performed on CD8+ T cells from cultured PBMCs, taken from culture after CMV antigen stimulation. This receptor was obtained from a human donor in good health (CMV status not recorded). Some clones in this sample may be carry-over from other donors' samples. The CDR3 DNA reads as TGTGCCTGGAGTCTAGCCCCTAACTATGGCTACACCTTC. Its translation is CAWSLAPNYGYTF. Supplemented by reference TRBV30 and TRBJ1-2, the full variable domain reads SQTIHQWPATLVQPVGSPLSLECTVEGTSNPNLYWYRQAAGRGLQLLFYSVGIGQISSEVPQNLSASRPQDRQFILSSKKLLLSDSGFYLCAWSLAPNYGYTFGSGTRLTVV.